The clone carrying this TCR beta chain was counted only a few times. TCRdb re-called the reads with MiXCR, one entry per CDR3 protein. The sample has approximately 150,000 distinct CDR3 sequences, approximately 17% seen once. This entry is derived from a study of T cell repertoires in cytomegalovirus infection. This CDR3 is built from 14 residues. The ends were cut back, 3 bases at V and 3 bases at J, with 9 bases in the middle. Germline-derived CDR1 and CDR2 are SGHTA and FQGNSA. The sample taken for sequencing was CD8+ T cells from PBMCs. This TCR derives from a human donor in good health (CMV status not recorded). Some clones in this sample may be carry-over from other donors' samples. The V gene is TRBV7-2, the J gene TRBJ2-1, with a tentative D call TRBD2 (5 bases). The DNA for the CDR3 is TGTGCCAGCAGCTTCCGGGAACGCTACAATGAGCAGTTCTTC. It is translated as CASSFRERYNEQFF. Full variable domain (missing parts from reference TRBV7-2 and TRBJ2-1): GAGVSQSPSNKVTEKGKDVELRCDPISGHTALYWYRQSLGQGLEFLIYFQGNSAPDKSGLPSDRFSAERTGGSVSTLTIQRTQQEDSAVYLCASSFRERYNEQFFGPGTRLTVL.